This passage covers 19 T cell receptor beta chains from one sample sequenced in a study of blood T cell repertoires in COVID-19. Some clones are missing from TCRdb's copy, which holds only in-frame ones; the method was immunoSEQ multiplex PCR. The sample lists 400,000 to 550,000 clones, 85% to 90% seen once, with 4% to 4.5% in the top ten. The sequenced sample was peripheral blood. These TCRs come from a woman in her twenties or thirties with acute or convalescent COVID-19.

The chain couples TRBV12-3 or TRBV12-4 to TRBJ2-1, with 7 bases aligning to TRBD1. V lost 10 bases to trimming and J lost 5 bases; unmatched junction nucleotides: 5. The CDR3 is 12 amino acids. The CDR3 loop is CATRGTDNEQFF. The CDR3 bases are TGTGCCACCAGGGGGACAGACAATGAGCAGTTCTTC.

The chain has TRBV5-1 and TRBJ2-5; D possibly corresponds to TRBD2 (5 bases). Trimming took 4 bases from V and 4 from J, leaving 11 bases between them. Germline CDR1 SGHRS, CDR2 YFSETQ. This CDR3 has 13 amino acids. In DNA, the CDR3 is TGCGCCAGCAGCCCTATTGCGGGAGAGACCCAGTACTTC. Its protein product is CASSPIAGETQYF.

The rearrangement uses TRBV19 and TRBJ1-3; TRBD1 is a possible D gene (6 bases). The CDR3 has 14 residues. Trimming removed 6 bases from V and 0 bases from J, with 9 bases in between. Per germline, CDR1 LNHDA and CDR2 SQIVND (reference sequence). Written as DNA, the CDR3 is TGTGCCAGTAGGACAGGTCTCTCTGGAAACACCATATATTTT. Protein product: CASRTGLSGNTIYF. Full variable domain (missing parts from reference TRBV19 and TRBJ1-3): DGGITQSPKYLFRKEGQNVTLSCEQNLNHDAMYWYRQDPGQGLRLIYYSQIVNDFQKGDIAEGYSVSREKKESFPLTVTSAQKNPTAFYLCASRTGLSGNTIYFGEGSWLTVV.

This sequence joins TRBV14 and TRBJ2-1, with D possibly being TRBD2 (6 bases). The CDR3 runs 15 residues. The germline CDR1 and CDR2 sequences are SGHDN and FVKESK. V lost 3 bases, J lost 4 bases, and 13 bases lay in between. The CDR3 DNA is TGTGCCAGCAGCCAGGGGGGTAAGAGGTACAATGAGCAGTTCTTC. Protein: CASSQGGKRYNEQFF.

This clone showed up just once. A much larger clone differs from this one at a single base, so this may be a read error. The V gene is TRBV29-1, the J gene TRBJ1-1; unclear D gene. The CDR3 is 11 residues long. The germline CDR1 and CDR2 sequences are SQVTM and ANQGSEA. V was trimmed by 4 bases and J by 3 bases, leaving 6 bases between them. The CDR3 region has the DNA TGCAGCGTTGTTGCGGACACTGAAGCTTTCTTT. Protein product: CSVVADTEAFF.

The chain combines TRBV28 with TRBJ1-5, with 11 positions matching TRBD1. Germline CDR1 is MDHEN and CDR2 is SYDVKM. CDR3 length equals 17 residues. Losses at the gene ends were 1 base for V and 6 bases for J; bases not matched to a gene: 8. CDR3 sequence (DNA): TGTGCCAGCAGTTTATTATTGGGACAGGGGGAAAGTCAGCCCCAGCATTTT. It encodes CASSLLLGQGESQPQHF.

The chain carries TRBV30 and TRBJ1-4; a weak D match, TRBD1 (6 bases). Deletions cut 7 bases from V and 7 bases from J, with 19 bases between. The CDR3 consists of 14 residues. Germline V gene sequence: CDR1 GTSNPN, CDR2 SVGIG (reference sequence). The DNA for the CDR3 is TGTGCCTTGGGCTGGGGGGGCTCGGGTGAAAAACTGTTTTTT. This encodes CALGWGGSGEKLFF. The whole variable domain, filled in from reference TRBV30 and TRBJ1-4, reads SQTIHQWPATLVQPVGSPLSLECTVEGTSNPNLYWYRQAAGRGLQLLFYSVGIGQISSEVPQNLSASRPQDRQFILSSKKLLLSDSGFYLCALGWGGSGEKLFFGSGTQLSVL.

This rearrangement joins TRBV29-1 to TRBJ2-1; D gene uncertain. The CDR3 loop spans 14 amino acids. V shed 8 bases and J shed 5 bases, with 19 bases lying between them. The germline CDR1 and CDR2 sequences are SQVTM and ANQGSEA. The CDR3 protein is CSSKAWRRDNEQFF. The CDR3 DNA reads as TGCAGCTCAAAAGCCTGGCGCCGGGACAATGAGCAGTTCTTC.

The CDR3 loop is CASSTHYGTAPSTSGGAAWDEQFF. In DNA, the CDR3 is TGTGCCAGCAGCACCCACTACGGGACAGCTCCCTCTACTAGCGGGGGGGCGGCTTGGGATGAGCAGTTCTTC. The chain combines TRBV21-1 with TRBJ2-1; the tabulated D call, TRBD2, remains unverified against the DNA. TRBV21-1 is described as a pseudogene. The length of the CDR3 is 24 residues.

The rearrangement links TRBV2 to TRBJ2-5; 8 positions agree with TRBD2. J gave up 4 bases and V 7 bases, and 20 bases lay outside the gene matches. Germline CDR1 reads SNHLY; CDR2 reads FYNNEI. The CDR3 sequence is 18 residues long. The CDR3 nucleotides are TGTGCCAGCACAACGGGACTAGATTGTTTGCCCTTCTTAGAGACCCAGTACTTC. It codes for CASTTGLDCLPFLETQYF.

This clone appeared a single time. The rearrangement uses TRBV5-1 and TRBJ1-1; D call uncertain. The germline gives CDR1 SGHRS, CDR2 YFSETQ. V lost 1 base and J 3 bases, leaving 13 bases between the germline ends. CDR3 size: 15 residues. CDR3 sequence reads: CASSLFSPRDTEAFF. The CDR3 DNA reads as TGCGCCAGCAGCTTGTTTTCTCCGAGGGACACTGAAGCTTTCTTT.

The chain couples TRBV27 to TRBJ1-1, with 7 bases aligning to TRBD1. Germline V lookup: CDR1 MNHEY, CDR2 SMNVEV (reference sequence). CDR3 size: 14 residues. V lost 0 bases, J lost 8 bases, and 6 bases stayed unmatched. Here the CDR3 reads CASSLSPGQPEAFF. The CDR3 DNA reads TGTGCCAGCAGTTTATCTCCGGGACAGCCCGAAGCTTTCTTT.

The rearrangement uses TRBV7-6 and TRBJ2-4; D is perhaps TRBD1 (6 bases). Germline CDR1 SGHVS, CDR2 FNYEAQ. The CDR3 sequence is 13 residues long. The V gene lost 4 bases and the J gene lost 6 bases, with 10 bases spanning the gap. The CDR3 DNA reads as TGTGCCAGCAGCTCCGGACAGATAAACATTCAGTACTTC. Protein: CASSSGQINIQYF.

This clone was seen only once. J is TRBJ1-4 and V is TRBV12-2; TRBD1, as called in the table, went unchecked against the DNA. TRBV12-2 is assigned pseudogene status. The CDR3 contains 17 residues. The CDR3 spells CASRFGASRDSYEKLFF. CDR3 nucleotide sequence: TGTGCAAGTCGCTTTGGGGCTAGTAGGGACAGCTATGAAAAACTGTTTTTT.

The CDR3 DNA reads TGTGCCATGTTACAGGGGACGAACACTGAAGCTTTCTTT. Amino acids: CAMLQGTNTEAFF. The V gene is TRBV2, the J gene TRBJ1-1; 7 bases match TRBD1. J was trimmed by 1 base and V by 10 bases; bases with no gene match: 6. CDR3 length: 13 amino acids. Germline CDR1 reads SNHLY; CDR2 reads FYNNEI.

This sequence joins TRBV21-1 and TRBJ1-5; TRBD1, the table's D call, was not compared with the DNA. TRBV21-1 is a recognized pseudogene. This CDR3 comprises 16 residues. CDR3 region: CASGFPGTGSNQPQHF. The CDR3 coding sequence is TGTGCCAGCGGATTCCCCGGGACAGGGAGCAATCAGCCCCAGCATTTT.

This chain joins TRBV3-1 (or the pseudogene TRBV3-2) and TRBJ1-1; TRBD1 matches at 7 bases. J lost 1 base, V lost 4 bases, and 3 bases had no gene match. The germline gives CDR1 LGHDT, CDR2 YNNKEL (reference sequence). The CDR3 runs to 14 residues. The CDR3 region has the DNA TGTGCCAGCAGCCTCCGGGACAGGAACACTGAAGCTTTCTTT. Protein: CASSLRDRNTEAFF.

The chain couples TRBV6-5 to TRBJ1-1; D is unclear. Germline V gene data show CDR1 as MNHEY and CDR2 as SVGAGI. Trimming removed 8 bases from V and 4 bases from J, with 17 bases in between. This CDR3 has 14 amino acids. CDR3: CASQTTQRGTEAFF. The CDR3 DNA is TGTGCCAGCCAAACGACTCAGCGTGGCACTGAAGCTTTCTTT.

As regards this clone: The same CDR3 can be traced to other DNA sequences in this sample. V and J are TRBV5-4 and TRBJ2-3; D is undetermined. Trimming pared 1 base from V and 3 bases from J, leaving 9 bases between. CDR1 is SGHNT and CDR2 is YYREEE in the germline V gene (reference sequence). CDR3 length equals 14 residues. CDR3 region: CASSLSGTTDTQYF. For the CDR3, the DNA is TGTGCCAGCAGCTTGTCCGGTACGACAGATACGCAGTATTTT.